Sequencing of this T cell receptor beta chain was carried out in a study of CD4+ T cells in melanoma. A word on this clone: Its specificity is not known.

The protocol was immunoSEQ multiplex PCR, while the TCRdb copy is restricted to in-frame clones and leaves out a portion. This sample yields roughly 140,000 clones, of which about nine tenths are seen a single time; roughly 1.4% belongs to the top ten. Findings and limits, study-wide: A reported correlation linked neoantigen-specific CD4+ T cells to CD8+, macrophage and B cell function. Neoantigen-specific CD4+ T cells in melanoma reportedly had diverse differentiation states.

V lost 2 bases, J lost 6 bases, and 13 bases lay in between. The length of the CDR3 is 14 residues. Germline-derived CDR1 and CDR2 are KGHSH and LQKENI. This clonotype originated in a human donor with melanoma. This chain links TRBV18 with TRBJ1-2; TRBD1 might be the D (5 bases). Written as DNA, the CDR3 is TGTGCCAGCTCACCATCATCAGGGCAGAATGGCTACACCTTC. This translates into CASSPSSGQNGYTF.